This TCR beta chain was retrieved from a study of OX40 agonist ivuxolimab in advanced cancers. Study background: Participants averaged 60 years of age (range 23 to 79) and were approximately 81% male. Three patients responded partially, comprising one with hepatocellular carcinoma and two with cutaneous melanoma. Previous treatment with anti-PD-1, anti-PD-L1 or anti-CTLA-4 therapy was allowed; about 37% had received some. Study results and limitations: With doses of 0.1 to 3.0 mg/kg, CD4+ and CD8+ blood T cells had undergone clonal expansion by week 6.

Here immunoSEQ multiplex PCR was the method, and the copy in TCRdb shows in-frame clones only, minus some. Of several thousand clones in the sample, 73% were seen once. As regards this clone: Its antigen is still unknown.

This CDR3 has 16 amino acids. V was shortened by 3 bases and J by 0 bases, with 15 bases between the two germline ends. CDR1 is SQVTM, CDR2 ANQGSEA, per germline. This sample comprised CD4+ or CD8+ T cells sorted from blood, obtained in a trial of the OX40 agonist ivuxolimab. The chain couples TRBV29-1 to TRBJ2-1; D may match TRBD1 or TRBD2 (6 bases each). The clonotype comes from an adult with an advanced solid tumor such as melanoma, head and neck, liver or kidney cancer. Written as DNA, the CDR3 is TGCAGCGTTGAGGGGGGACACCTGAGCTCCTACAATGAGCAGTTCTTC. This gives the protein CSVEGGHLSSYNEQFF.